This T cell receptor (beta chain) was profiled in a study of blood T cell repertoires in COVID-19. On the study more broadly: T cells, B-cell-depleted T cells, or PBMCs provided the cDNA or gDNA that served as material.

The authors' processing: Scientists estimated how many nucleated cells there were by amplifying reference gene primers. Libraries were prepared by immunoSEQ multiplex PCR; TCRdb keeps only in-frame clonotypes and omits some of them. The D gene and trimming were derived from the DNA, and the V and J assignments and clone size from that table. The sample records about 80,000 clones, less than 85% being singletons. This CDR3 has 14 residues. J lost 0 bases, V lost 5 bases, and 6 bases had no gene match. Germline CDR1 GTSNPN, CDR2 SVGIG (reference sequence). The gene calls are TRBV30 and TRBJ1-2; 7 bases match TRBD1. The sequenced sample was peripheral blood. The TCR sequence derives from a man aged 70-80 years with active or convalescent COVID-19. In DNA form, the CDR3 reads TGTGCCTGGGCCTCCGGGACAGCTAACTATGGCTACACCTTC. Protein product: CAWASGTANYGYTF. Full variable domain (rest looked up from reference TRBV30 and TRBJ1-2): SQTIHQWPATLVQPVGSPLSLECTVEGTSNPNLYWYRQAAGRGLQLLFYSVGIGQISSEVPQNLSASRPQDRQFILSSKKLLLSDSGFYLCAWASGTANYGYTFGSGTRLTVV.